This TCR beta chain was profiled in a study of post-analysis software for immune sequencing data. The overall study: The disease courses covered relapsing-remitting, secondary progressive and progressive-relapsing multiple sclerosis.

Germline V CDR1 and CDR2: MNHNS, SASEGT. CDR3 length: 14 residues. Note on this clonotype: Antigen: not known. Relative to the germline gene, one junction end is altered; a read error may explain this.

The study, taken as a whole, reports: Controls showed lower frequencies than patients for roughly five TRBV segments, and TRBV5-6, TRBV5-1 and TRBV20-1 were among these.

TCR beta cDNA libraries included unique molecular identifiers. Researchers reported roughly 510,000 cDNA molecules coming from roughly 1 to 10 million T cells. TCRdb passed the PCR reads through MiXCR, listing each CDR3 protein once. The data show 750,000 to 950,000 distinct CDR3 sequences, with about 53% seen just once and approximately 4.5% held by the top ten. The sequence derives from a girl aged 10 to 17 with multiple sclerosis. Sequenced material: blood. This rearrangement joins TRBV6-1 to TRBJ1-2; possibly TRBD1 for D (5 bases). The CDR3 nucleotides are TGTGCCAGCTGTGATCCAGGGCCTTTCTATGGCTACACCTTC. Translating gives CASCDPGPFYGYTF.